The clone carrying this TCR beta chain was recorded once. Sequencing used immunoSEQ multiplex PCR; TCRdb keeps in-frame clones, though not all of them. Counted here are about 600,000 clones, about 96% occurring once; the ten biggest clones make up about 0.06%. These data are taken from a study of shared clonotypes between healthy human individuals. Trimming took 4 bases from V and 4 from J; bases not matched to a gene: 9. The CDR3 runs 16 residues. Germline assignment: CDR1 SGHRS and CDR2 YFSETQ. This TCR came from a young woman in good health. Sequencing was done on a sample of naive CD4+ T cells sorted from blood. As to subset: CD45RA+ positively selected. This sequence joins TRBV5-1 and TRBJ2-2, with TRBD2 matching over 8 bases. The CDR3 here is CASSPAPSGGTGELFF. DNA of the CDR3: TGCGCCAGCAGCCCGGCCCCCAGCGGGGGCACCGGGGAGCTGTTTTTT.